This is a list of T cell receptor beta chains from one sample in a study of T cell responses to AZD1222 COVID-19 vaccine. The table came from immunoSEQ multiplex PCR; TCRdb's copy has only in-frame clones and leaves some out. The sample has over 85,000 clones, around 81% seen once; the top ten hold roughly 5%. The sequencing used peripheral blood, collected on day 0 of AZD1222 vaccination. The receptors come from an adult in good health. Both conserved end residues are part of each CDR3. A D gene is named only where the DNA matches it firmly. Size tells how often a clone was seen (once, few, many) or the class of an expanded clone, and some rows leave it out.

NA NA TRBJ2-1 17 TRBV6-7 CASSYPLSGKDYNEQFF TGTGCCAGCAGTTACCCGCTGAGCGGTAAGGATTACAATGAGCAGTTCTTC
TRBD1 NA TRBJ2-2 16 TRBV9 CASSELGTGGTGELFF TGTGCCAGCAGCGAGCTCGGGACAGGGGGAACCGGGGAGCTGTTTTTT
NA NA TRBJ1-2 14 TRBV5-1 CASSLGQINYGYTF TGCGCCAGCAGCTTGGGGCAGATAAACTATGGCTACACCTTC
NA NA TRBJ2-1 16 TRBV2 CASSLPPAGGGNEQFF TGTGCCAGCAGCTTACCCCCAGCAGGGGGGGGAAATGAGCAGTTCTTC
NA NA TRBJ2-7 14 TRBV4-3 CASSQLPQGYEQYF TGCGCCAGCAGCCAACTACCCCAGGGCTACGAGCAGTACTTC
NA few TRBJ2-7 12 TRBV12-3/TRBV12-4 CASRGRTYEQYF TGTGCCAGCAGGGGTCGTACCTACGAGCAGTACTTC
TRBD1 once TRBJ1-5 16 TRBV7-2 CASSLRGQGGNQPQHF TGTGCCAGCAGCTTGCGGGGACAGGGAGGCAATCAGCCCCAGCATTTT
NA few TRBJ1-1 12 TRBV18 CASSHPYTEAFF TGTGCCAGCTCCCACCCTTACACTGAAGCTTTCTTT
TRBD1 NA TRBJ1-5 16 TRBV19 CASNQDRGLSNQPQHF TGTGCCTCCAATCAGGACAGGGGGCTGAGCAATCAGCCCCAGCATTTT
TRBD1 NA TRBJ1-5 14 TRBV5-1 CASSKTGGNQPQHF TGCGCCAGCAGCAAAACAGGGGGCAATCAGCCCCAGCATTTT
NA NA TRBJ2-2 16 TRBV7-6 CASSPPRGAHTGELFF TGTGCCAGCAGCCCACCCCGGGGGGCGCACACCGGGGAGCTGTTTTTT
NA NA TRBJ2-7 14 TRBV19 CASSINGAVYEQYF TGTGCCAGTAGTATTAATGGGGCGGTCTACGAGCAGTACTTC
NA NA TRBJ1-2 11 TRBV6-5 CASSQNNGYTF TGTGCCAGCAGTCAAAACAATGGCTACACCTTC
NA few TRBJ2-5 12 TRBV7-9 CASKDGNETQYF TGTGCCAGCAAGGACGGCAACGAGACCCAGTACTTC
NA NA TRBJ1-3 15 TRBV6-1 CASSDSGHSGNTIYF TGTGCCAGCAGTGATTCAGGTCACTCTGGAAACACCATATATTTT
NA NA TRBJ2-7 12 TRBV12-3/TRBV12-4 CASGGPSYEQYF TGTGCCAGCGGGGGCCCCTCCTACGAGCAGTACTTC
NA NA TRBJ1-6 17 TRBV5-8 CASSLALDSLANSPLHF TGTGCCAGCAGCTTGGCCCTGGACAGTCTTGCGAATTCACCCCTCCACTTT
NA NA TRBJ1-6 16 TRBV19 CASSIDYTGRNSPLHF TGTGCCAGTAGTATAGATTATACGGGGCGGAATTCACCCCTCCACTTT
NA NA TRBJ1-1 14 TRBV6-5 CASRNGGTNTEAFF TGTGCCAGCAGGAACGGGGGCACGAACACTGAAGCTTTCTTT
NA NA TRBJ1-1 15 TRBV4-3 CASSQENGLNTEAFF TGCGCCAGCAGCCAAGAAAATGGATTGAACACTGAAGCTTTCTTT
NA few TRBJ1-5 15 TRBV6-5 CASSYLPDSNQPQHF TGTGCCAGCAGTTACCTGCCAGATAGCAATCAGCCCCAGCATTTT
NA NA TRBJ1-5 12 TRBV7-9 CASSSETGSMDF TGTGCCAGCAGCTCTGAGACAGGCTCCATGGATTTT
TRBD2 NA TRBJ2-3 15 TRBV6-2/TRBV6-3 CASSYLAGRTDTQYF TGTGCCAGCAGTTACCTAGCGGGCAGGACAGATACGCAGTATTTT
NA NA TRBJ1-2 13 TRBV7-2 CASSLDTNYGYTF TGTGCCAGCAGCTTAGACACTAACTATGGCTACACCTTC
TRBD1 NA TRBJ2-7 14 TRBV28 CASSLGGQFYEQYF TGTGCCAGCAGTTTAGGGGGACAGTTCTACGAGCAGTACTTC
NA NA TRBJ1-3 13 TRBV30 CAWSVSGVDTIYF TGTGCCTGGAGTGTCTCGGGGGTCGACACCATATATTTT
NA NA TRBJ1-6 15 TRBV6-5 CASSYSGGGNSPLHF TGTGCCAGCAGTTACTCGGGTGGGGGTAATTCACCCCTCCACTTT
NA NA TRBJ1-2 15 TRBV6-2/TRBV6-3 CASSSRGGFNYGYTF TGTGCCAGCAGTTCCCGGGGGGGATTCAACTATGGCTACACCTTC
NA few TRBJ2-2 13 TRBV4-3 CASSQGMTGELFF TGCGCCAGCAGCCAAGGGATGACCGGGGAGCTGTTTTTT
TRBD1 NA TRBJ1-3 14 TRBV28 CASSFQGGGNTIYF TGTGCCAGCAGTTTCCAGGGGGGTGGAAACACCATATATTTT
NA NA TRBJ1-6 17 TRBV7-2 CASSDAGVWSYNSPLHF TGTGCCAGCAGCGACGCAGGGGTTTGGTCCTATAATTCACCCCTCCACTTT
NA NA TRBJ2-3 17 TRBV21-1 CASSKVLTSGNADTQYF TGTGCCAGCAGCAAAGTTCTGACTAGCGGGAACGCAGATACGCAGTATTTT
NA NA TRBJ1-1 16 TRBV3-1/TRBV3-2 CASSPVGAWSYTEAFF TGTGCCAGCAGCCCCGTCGGAGCTTGGAGCTACACTGAAGCTTTCTTT
TRBD1 NA TRBJ1-5 16 TRBV6-5 CASSYRGTGSNQPQHF TGTGCCAGCAGTTACCGAGGGACAGGTAGCAATCAGCCCCAGCATTTT
NA NA TRBJ2-3 16 TRBV11-3 CASSRRGGIGADTQYF TGTGCCAGCAGCCGCCGGGGCGGAATAGGCGCAGATACGCAGTATTTT
NA once TRBJ2-5 13 TRBV3-1/TRBV3-2 CASRSTGKETQYF TGTGCCAGCAGGTCCACAGGGAAAGAGACCCAGTACTTC